These 28 T cell receptor beta chains came from one sample sequenced in a study of patients and donors after allogeneic stem cell transplantation. TCRdb re-called the RT-PCR reads through MiXCR, storing one row per CDR3 protein. The data hold 200,000 to 250,000 distinct CDR3 sequences, with around 41% observed a single time. Source material: blood, either unsorted or a sorted T cell fraction (not recorded which). These TCRs come from a human donor who was either an allogeneic HSCT recipient or a stem cell or donor lymphocyte infusion donor (not recorded which). It is not recorded whose cells these are; they may come from a transplant donor.

This sequence joins TRBV9 and TRBJ1-1; a possible D gene is TRBD1 (5 bases). Germline V gene sequence: CDR1 SGDLS, CDR2 YYNGEE. There are 14 residues in the CDR3. The V and J ends lost 4 bases and 1 base respectively, with 11 bases between them. This chain's CDR3 is CASSPGTSNTEAFF. In nucleotides, the CDR3 is TGTGCCAGCAGCCCGGGGACCTCGAACACTGAAGCTTTCTTT.

This chain connects TRBV5-1 to TRBJ2-4, with 7 bases matching TRBD2. CDR1 and CDR2 from the germline V gene are SGHRS and YFSETQ. This CDR3 comprises 17 residues. After removal of 1 base from V and 0 bases from J, the junction contained 7 bases not matched to a gene. The DNA for the CDR3 is TGCGCCAGCAGCTTGAACGGGGGGTCCGTAGCCAAAAACATTCAGTACTTC. It yields the protein CASSLNGGSVAKNIQYF.

The chain is built from TRBV4-2 and TRBJ1-1; tentative D call: TRBD1 (5 bases). The germline V gene has CDR1 LGHNA and CDR2 YNFKEQ. The CDR3 has 14 amino acids. V was trimmed by 3 bases and J by 7 bases, leaving 15 bases between them. CDR3 sequence (DNA): TGTGCCAGCAGCCAGGGGGGACCGGCACTTGAAGCTTTCTTT. It specifies CASSQGGPALEAFF.

The table lists this clonotype with a few counts. The V and J genes are TRBV20-1 and TRBJ1-2, with D uncertain. This CDR3 contains 14 residues. Germline CDR1 DFQATT, CDR2 SNEGSKA (reference sequence). V dropped 6 bases and J dropped 5 bases, with 19 bases sitting between them. The CDR3 reads CSAQDGGEIYGYTF. CDR3 sequence (DNA): TGCAGTGCGCAGGACGGCGGAGAAATATATGGCTACACCTTC.

A note on this clonotype: No conserved phenylalanine or tryptophan is present at the end of the CDR3, so a read error is the likely explanation. V gene TRBV29-1 combines with J gene TRBJ1-1, with D possibly matching TRBD1 (6 bases). The CDR3 runs to 13 residues. Trimming removed 2 bases from V and 0 bases from J, with 7 bases in between. Germline lookup yields CDR1 SQVTM and CDR2 ANQGSEA. The DNA of the CDR3 is TGCAGCGTTGAATACAGGGTGAACACTGAAGCTTTCTTG. Translating it yields CSVEYRVNTEAFL.

The chain employs TRBV12-3 or TRBV12-4 and TRBJ2-2; D is uncertain. CDR3 length: 13 residues. Trimming cost V 3 bases and J 6 bases, with 8 bases left between them. The CDR3 protein is CASSFKSAGELFF. The CDR3 DNA reads TGTGCCAGCAGTTTTAAGTCGGCCGGGGAGCTGTTTTTT.

In this sample, this clonotype turned up a few times. This chain links TRBV9 with TRBJ2-4; 9 positions agree with TRBD1. There are 15 residues in the CDR3. Germline trimming cut 0 bases from V and 5 bases from J; bases unmatched to any gene: 3. Germline V gene sequence: CDR1 SGDLS, CDR2 YYNGEE. The CDR3 sequence: CASSVGQGVQNIQYF. The CDR3 DNA reads TGTGCCAGCAGCGTAGGACAGGGGGTCCAAAACATTCAGTACTTC.

This clonotype was seen a handful of times. J is TRBJ2-5 and V is TRBV7-3, with D tentatively TRBD2 (6 bases). Trimming took off 3 bases at V and 5 bases at J, with 13 bases between the two ends. This CDR3 comprises 14 residues. Per the germline V gene, CDR1 is SGHTA and CDR2 is FQGTGA. CDR3 in DNA: TGTGCCAGCAGCTTGACTGGGAGGCGGGAGACCCAGTACTTC. It is translated as CASSLTGRRETQYF. Complete variable domain (other parts from reference TRBV7-3 and TRBJ2-5): GAGVSQTPSNKVTEKGKYVELRCDPISGHTALYWYRQSLGQGPEFLIYFQGTGAADDSGLPNDRFFAVRPEGSVSTLKIQRTERGDSAVYLCASSLTGRRETQYFGPGTRLLVL.

The chain couples TRBV10-3 to TRBJ1-2, with D possibly TRBD1 on 5 matching bases. CDR3 length equals 13 residues. V was pared by 0 bases and J by 7 bases, with 9 bases between. The germline gives CDR1 ENHRY, CDR2 SYGVKD. As DNA, the CDR3 is TGTGCCATCAGTGAGTCGGGGGGTTTTGGCTACACCTTC. This gives the protein CAISESGGFGYTF.

In this sample, this clonotype turned up a few times. J is TRBJ1-1 and V is TRBV2, with a possible D match to TRBD1 (5 bases). V was clipped by 7 bases and J by 2 bases, with 17 bases between them. Germline assignment: CDR1 SNHLY and CDR2 FYNNEI. The CDR3 spans 15 residues. The CDR3 protein is CASILKGLGNTEAFF. CDR3 nucleotide sequence: TGTGCCAGCATCCTAAAGGGGCTGGGAAACACTGAAGCTTTCTTT.

This clonotype was counted only a few times. V and J are TRBV2 and TRBJ2-1; D perhaps matches TRBD1 (5 bases). Germline lookup yields CDR1 SNHLY and CDR2 FYNNEI. This CDR3 is 13 amino acids long. The V and J ends lost 3 bases and 6 bases respectively, with 9 bases between them. The CDR3 DNA follows: TGTGCCAGCAGTGATGACAGTTCCAATGAGCAGTTCTTC. This codes for CASSDDSSNEQFF.

This clonotype was seen a few times. This chain links TRBV10-3 with TRBJ2-5; tentative D call: TRBD1 (6 bases). Germline assignment: CDR1 ENHRY and CDR2 SYGVKD. The CDR3 loop spans 12 amino acids. The ends were cut back, 8 bases at V and 1 base at J, with 8 bases in the middle. In DNA, the CDR3 is TGTGCCATCGGACAGTTCCAAGAGACCCAGTACTTC. It yields the protein CAIGQFQETQYF.

This clonotype was counted ten times or more. This rearrangement joins TRBV7-6 to TRBJ2-1; D ambiguous. The CDR3 contains 17 residues. Looked up from germline, CDR1 is SGHVS and CDR2 is FNYEAQ. Between the trimmed V and J ends, which lost 2 bases and 8 bases, there was a span of 22 bases. CDR3 loop: CASSLPTHPTNVDEQFF. In DNA form, the CDR3 reads TGTGCCAGCAGCTTACCGACCCACCCTACTAACGTAGATGAGCAGTTCTTC.

The chain employs TRBV20-1 and TRBJ1-5; D is ambiguous. Germline V gene sequence: CDR1 DFQATT, CDR2 SNEGSKA (reference sequence). The CDR3 sequence is 12 residues long. Trimming left V 2 bases short and J 7 bases short, with 9 bases between. The CDR3: CSARLGWQPQHF. CDR3 DNA sequence: TGCAGTGCTAGATTGGGGTGGCAGCCCCAGCATTTT.

CDR3 sequence (DNA): TGCAGCGTCTACCCTCCTGGAGGGTACAATGAGCAGTTCTTC. Amino acids: CSVYPPGGYNEQFF. The chain uses TRBV29-1 and TRBJ2-1, with a tentative D call TRBD2 (6 bases). The germline gives CDR1 SQVTM, CDR2 ANQGSEA. This CDR3 spans 14 amino acids. V dropped 6 bases and J dropped 4 bases, with 16 bases sitting between them.

This clonotype was counted only a few times. The chain is built from TRBV5-1 and TRBJ1-1, with a weak D call TRBD1 (6 bases). CDR3 length equals 12 residues. Germline V lookup: CDR1 SGHRS, CDR2 YFSETQ. Trimming shortened V by 1 base and J by 10 bases, and 11 bases separated the two germline ends. In nucleotides, the CDR3 is TGCGCCAGCAGCTTGAGTGGGACACCAGCTTTCTTT. Translation gives CASSLSGTPAFF.

The chain joins TRBV15 to TRBJ2-2, with D hard to call. CDR1 LNHNV and CDR2 YYDKDF come from the germline V gene (reference sequence). The ends were cut back, 4 bases at V and 7 bases at J, with 13 bases in the middle. The CDR3 extends over 14 amino acids. The CDR3 is CATSKRVIHGELFF. CDR3 coding DNA: TGTGCCACCAGCAAAAGGGTTATCCACGGGGAGCTGTTTTTT.

The chain recombines TRBV12-3 or TRBV12-4 with TRBJ1-4, with 7 bases fitting TRBD1. Trimming removed 6 bases from V and 7 bases from J; junction bases left unmatched: 11. This CDR3 is 15 amino acids long. CDR3 in DNA: TGTGCCAGCAGGCCCACCCGAGGGGGCGGTGAAAAACTGTTTTTT. It encodes CASRPTRGGGEKLFF.

This rearrangement joins TRBV18 to TRBJ1-1; D call uncertain. CDR3 length: 14 amino acids. Germline V gene sequence: CDR1 KGHSH, CDR2 LQKENI. V shed 3 bases and J shed 10 bases, with 18 bases lying between them. CDR3: CASSPNRGPVGAFF. CDR3 DNA sequence: TGTGCCAGCTCACCGAACCGAGGACCCGTCGGAGCTTTCTTT.

This clonotype has only one observation. J is TRBJ1-6 and V is TRBV7-6, with 8 bases matching TRBD1. The CDR3 extends over 14 amino acids. J was trimmed by 9 bases and V by 2 bases; bases with no gene match: 3. From germline, CDR1 is SGHVS and CDR2 FNYEAQ. Here the CDR3 DNA reads TGTGCCAGCAGCTTATCAGGGGGCAGTTCACCCCTCCACTTT. This gives the protein CASSLSGGSSPLHF.

There are many counts of this clonotype. J is TRBJ1-6 and V is TRBV12-3 or TRBV12-4, with D uncertain. The CDR3 runs 16 residues. V lost 2 bases to trimming and J lost 5 bases, with 13 bases between them. The CDR3 sequence is CASSLKLGIDNSPLHF. In DNA form, the CDR3 reads TGTGCCAGCAGTTTAAAGTTGGGGATTGATAATTCACCCCTCCACTTT.

The chain has TRBV9 and TRBJ2-7; 10 nucleotides agree with TRBD2. The length of the CDR3 is 15 residues. After removal of 4 bases from V and 2 bases from J, the junction contained 6 bases not matched to a gene. Germline V gene sequence: CDR1 SGDLS, CDR2 YYNGEE. CDR3 residues: CASSPGLAEAYEQYF. The CDR3 region has the DNA TGTGCCAGCAGCCCAGGACTAGCGGAAGCCTACGAGCAGTACTTC.

The CDR3 here is CASSQDYGWAGELFF. The DNA for the CDR3 is TGCGCCAGCAGCCAAGATTATGGCTGGGCCGGGGAGCTGTTTTTT. The chain carries TRBV4-3 and TRBJ2-2; no clear D gene. The germline V gene encodes CDR1 LGHNA and CDR2 YSLEER. The germline V and J ends were trimmed by 0 bases and 6 bases, with 11 bases remaining between them. The CDR3 totals 15 residues.

The table lists this clonotype with a few counts. The V call is TRBV12-3 or TRBV12-4, the J call TRBJ1-5, with 7 positions matching TRBD1. V lost 5 bases, J lost 14 bases, and 6 bases stayed unmatched. This CDR3 region has 11 residues. The CDR3: CASSRGTAEHF. For the CDR3, the DNA is TGTGCCAGCAGTCGAGGGACAGCGGAGCATTTT.

The J gene is TRBJ1-6, the V gene TRBV5-1; D uncertain. The germline V gene has CDR1 SGHRS and CDR2 YFSETQ. V lost 4 bases to trimming and J lost 0 bases, with 14 bases between them. CDR3 size: 17 residues. CDR3 nucleotides: TGCGCCAGCAGCCGAGCGGGGTCTAGCTCCTATAATTCACCCCTCCACTTT. It codes for CASSRAGSSSYNSPLHF.

The V and J genes are TRBV18 and TRBJ1-2, with 9 bases that match TRBD1. Germline V gene data show CDR1 as KGHSH and CDR2 as LQKENI. The J segment lost 3 bases and the V segment lost 4 bases, leaving 6 bases of the junction unmatched. The CDR3 totals 15 residues. The CDR3 sequence: CASSQQDRGHYGYTF. CDR3 DNA sequence: TGTGCCAGCTCACAACAGGACAGGGGCCACTATGGCTACACCTTC.

This rearrangement joins TRBV10-3 to TRBJ2-2, with 7 bases fitting TRBD2. V was clipped by 7 bases and J by 2 bases; unmatched bases: 10. Germline V gene data show CDR1 as ENHRY and CDR2 as SYGVKD. The CDR3 length is 16 residues. The CDR3 coding sequence is TGTGCCATCACGGTAGAGCGGGGAACTAACACCGGGGAGCTGTTTTTT. Its translation: CAITVERGTNTGELFF.

The gene calls are TRBV7-9 and TRBJ2-3; D might be TRBD2 (7 bases). V lost 2 bases and J 4 bases, leaving 13 bases between the germline ends. Germline V gene sequence: CDR1 SEHNR, CDR2 FQNEAQ (reference sequence). This CDR3 has 15 amino acids. This chain's CDR3 is CASSLSGGPADTQYF. Written as DNA, the CDR3 is TGTGCCAGCAGCTTATCGGGGGGCCCGGCAGATACGCAGTATTTT.